The clone carrying this TCR beta chain was observed a few times. The entry originates in a study of T-cell memory formation after mild COVID-19. CDR3 length: 17 amino acids. V lost 4 bases, J lost 1 base, and 18 bases lay in between. CDR1 and CDR2 from the germline V gene are SGHDT and YYEEEE. TCRdb itself ran the 5' RACE reads through MiXCR, one entry per CDR3 protein. The table has over 450,000 distinct CDR3 sequences, roughly 20% seen once. The V call is TRBV5-6, the J call TRBJ1-5; D not resolved. Input material: PBMCs or a T cell subset sorted from them (not recorded which). This receptor was taken from an adult woman who had mild COVID-19 (a few samples of this study predate the infection). Cell type and time point are not known. The CDR3 here is CASSLQRTGVSNQPQHF. CDR3 bases: TGTGCCAGCAGCCTACAAAGAACGGGCGTGAGCAATCAGCCCCAGCATTTT.